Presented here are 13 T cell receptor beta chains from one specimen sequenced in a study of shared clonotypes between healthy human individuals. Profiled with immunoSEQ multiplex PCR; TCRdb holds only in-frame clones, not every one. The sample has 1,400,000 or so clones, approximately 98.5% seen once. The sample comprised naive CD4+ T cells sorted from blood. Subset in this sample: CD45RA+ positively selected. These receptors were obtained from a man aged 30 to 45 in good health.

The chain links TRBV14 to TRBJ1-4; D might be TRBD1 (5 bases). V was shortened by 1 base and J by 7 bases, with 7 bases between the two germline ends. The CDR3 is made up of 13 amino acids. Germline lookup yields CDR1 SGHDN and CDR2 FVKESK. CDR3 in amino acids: CASSQVTGEKLFF. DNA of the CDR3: TGTGCCAGCAGCCAAGTAACAGGTGAAAAACTGTTTTTT.

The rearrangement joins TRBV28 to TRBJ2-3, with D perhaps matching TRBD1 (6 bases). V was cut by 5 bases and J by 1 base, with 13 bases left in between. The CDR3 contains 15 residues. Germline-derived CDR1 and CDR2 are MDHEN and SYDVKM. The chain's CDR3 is CASSLGDTGTDTQYF. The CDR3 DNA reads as TGTGCCAGCAGTCTTGGGGACACCGGCACAGATACGCAGTATTTT.

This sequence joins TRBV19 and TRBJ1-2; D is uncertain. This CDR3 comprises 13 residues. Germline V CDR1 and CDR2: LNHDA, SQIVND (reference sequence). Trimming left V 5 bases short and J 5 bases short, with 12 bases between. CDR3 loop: CASSPQVGYGYTF. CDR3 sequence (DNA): TGTGCCAGTAGTCCCCAGGTGGGGTATGGCTACACCTTC. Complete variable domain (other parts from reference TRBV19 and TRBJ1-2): DGGITQSPKYLFRKEGQNVTLSCEQNLNHDAMYWYRQDPGQGLRLIYYSQIVNDFQKGDIAEGYSVSREKKESFPLTVTSAQKNPTAFYLCASSPQVGYGYTFGSGTRLTVV.

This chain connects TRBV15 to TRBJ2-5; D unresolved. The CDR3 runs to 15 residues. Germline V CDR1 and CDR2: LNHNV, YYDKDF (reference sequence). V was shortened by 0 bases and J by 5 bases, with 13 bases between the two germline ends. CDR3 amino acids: CATSRDGRRPETQYF. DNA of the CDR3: TGTGCCACCAGCAGAGATGGCAGGCGACCGGAGACCCAGTACTTC.

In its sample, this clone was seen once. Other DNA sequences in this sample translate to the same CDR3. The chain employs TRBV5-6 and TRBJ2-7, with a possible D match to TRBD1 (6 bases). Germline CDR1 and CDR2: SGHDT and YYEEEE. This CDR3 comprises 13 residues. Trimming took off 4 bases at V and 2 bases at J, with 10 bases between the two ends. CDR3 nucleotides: TGTGCCAGCAGCCTGGACAGAACCTACGAGCAGTACTTC. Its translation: CASSLDRTYEQYF.

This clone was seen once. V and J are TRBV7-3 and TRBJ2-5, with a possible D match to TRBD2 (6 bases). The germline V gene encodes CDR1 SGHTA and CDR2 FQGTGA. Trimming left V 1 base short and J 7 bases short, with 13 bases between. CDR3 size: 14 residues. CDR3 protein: CASSLRGTLGTQYF. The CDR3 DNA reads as TGTGCCAGCAGCTTAAGGGGGACTCTGGGGACCCAGTACTTC.

The CDR3: CASSPWGGRTFF. CDR3 coding DNA: TGTGCCAGTAGCCCCTGGGGCGGGAGAACGTTCTTC. V is TRBV19 and J is TRBJ2-1; 7 bases match TRBD2. The CDR3 has 12 amino acids. Germline values: CDR1 LNHDA, CDR2 SQIVND (reference sequence). V dropped 6 bases and J dropped 15; count of bases not matched to a gene: 11.

The CDR3 DNA follows: TGCGCCAGCAGTGAGTGGACAGGGTTTAGTAATGAGCAGTTCTTC. Residues: CASSEWTGFSNEQFF. V and J are TRBV10-1 and TRBJ2-1; 8 bases line up with TRBD1. Germline V lookup: CDR1 WNHNN, CDR2 SYGVQD (reference sequence). CDR3 size: 15 residues. V shed 1 base, J shed 7 bases, and the junction held 6 bases outside the gene matches.

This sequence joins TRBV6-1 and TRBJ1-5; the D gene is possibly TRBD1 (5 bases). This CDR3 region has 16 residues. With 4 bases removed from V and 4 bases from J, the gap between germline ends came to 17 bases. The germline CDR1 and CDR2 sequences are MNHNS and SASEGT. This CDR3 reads CASSAPGTPPNQPQHF. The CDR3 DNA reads TGTGCCAGCAGTGCCCCAGGGACGCCTCCGAATCAGCCCCAGCATTTT.

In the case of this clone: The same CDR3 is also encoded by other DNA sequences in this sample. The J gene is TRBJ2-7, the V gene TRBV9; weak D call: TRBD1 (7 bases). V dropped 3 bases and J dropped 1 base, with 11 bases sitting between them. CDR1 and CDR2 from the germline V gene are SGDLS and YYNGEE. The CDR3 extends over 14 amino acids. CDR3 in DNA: TGTGCCAGCAGCGCCGGGGGACAGTCCTACGAGCAGTACTTC. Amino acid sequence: CASSAGGQSYEQYF.

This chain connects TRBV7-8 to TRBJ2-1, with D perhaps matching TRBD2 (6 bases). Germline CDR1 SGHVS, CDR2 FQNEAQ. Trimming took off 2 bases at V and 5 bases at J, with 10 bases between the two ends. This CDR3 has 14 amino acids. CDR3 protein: CASSLSRGNNEQFF. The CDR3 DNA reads TGTGCCAGCAGCTTAAGTCGGGGGAACAATGAGCAGTTCTTC.

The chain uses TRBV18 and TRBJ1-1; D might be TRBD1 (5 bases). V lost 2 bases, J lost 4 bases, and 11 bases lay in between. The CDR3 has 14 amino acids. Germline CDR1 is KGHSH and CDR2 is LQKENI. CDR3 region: CASSPNTGGTEAFF. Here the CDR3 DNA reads TGTGCCAGCTCACCAAATACGGGGGGCACTGAAGCTTTCTTT.

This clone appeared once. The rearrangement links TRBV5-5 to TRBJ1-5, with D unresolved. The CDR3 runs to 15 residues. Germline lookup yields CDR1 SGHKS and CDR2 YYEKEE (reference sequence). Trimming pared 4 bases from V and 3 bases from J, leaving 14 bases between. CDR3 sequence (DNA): TGTGCCAGCAGCCCATGGTGGAGGGACAATCAGCCCCAGCATTTT. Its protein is CASSPWWRDNQPQHF.